The next 8 T cell receptor beta chains were all read from a single sample in a study of graft-versus-host responses after intestinal transplantation. Antigens for these TCRs are unknown. Assay: immunoSEQ multiplex PCR; the TCRdb copy retains only in-frame clones and omits some. This repertoire shows some 90,000 clones, approximately 78% found once; its top ten account for approximately 0.88%. The source was unstimulated CD4+ T cells sorted from spleen or lymph node cells, collected before intestinal transplant. These receptors all stem from a human donor who received an intestinal transplant.

This clone was observed once. The CDR3 DNA is TGTGCCACCAGCAGAGAGGGGGCCGTGGCCAACGTCCTGACTTTC. It translates to CATSREGAVANVLTF. The V call is TRBV15, the J call TRBJ2-6; tentative D call: TRBD1 (6 bases). Germline V CDR1 and CDR2: LNHNV, YYDKDF (reference sequence). V was pared by 0 bases and J by 6 bases, with 9 bases between. The CDR3 runs 15 residues. The entire variable domain, with the rest obtained from reference TRBV15 and TRBJ2-6, is as follows: DAMVIQNPRYQVTQFGKPVTLSCSQTLNHNVMYWYQQKSSQAPKLLFHYYDKDFNNEADTPDNFQSRRPNTSFCFLDIRSPGLGDTAMYLCATSREGAVANVLTFGAGSRLTVL.

This clone was counted a few times. The genes are TRBV5-6 and TRBJ1-5; D is uncertain. CDR1 SGHDT and CDR2 YYEEEE come from the germline V gene. The ends were cut back, 4 bases at V and 9 bases at J, with 14 bases in the middle. The CDR3 length is 13 residues. CDR3 in amino acids: CASSNPPSGPQHF. CDR3 nucleotide sequence: TGTGCCAGCAGCAACCCGCCGTCAGGGCCCCAGCATTTT. The full variable domain, completed using reference TRBV5-6 and TRBJ1-5, is DAGVTQSPTHLIKTRGQQVTLRCSPKSGHDTVSWYQQALGQGPQFIFQYYEEEERQRGNFPDRFSGHQFPNYSSELNVNALLLGDSALYLCASSNPPSGPQHFGDGTRLSIL.

This clone appeared a single time. The chain links TRBV27 to TRBJ2-3; 8 bases match TRBD2. The CDR3 loop spans 15 amino acids. V was clipped by 2 bases and J by 3 bases; unmatched bases: 4. The germline CDR1 and CDR2 sequences are MNHEY and SMNVEV (reference sequence). The CDR3 sequence is CASSLGAGGTDTQYF. The CDR3 coding sequence is TGTGCCAGCAGTTTAGGGGCGGGGGGAACAGATACGCAGTATTTT.

The CDR3 reads CASSYGGTSGSYEQYF. DNA for the CDR3: TGTGCCAGCAGTTACGGGGGGACTAGCGGGAGCTACGAGCAGTACTTC. J is TRBJ2-7 and V is TRBV6-6; 14 bases align to TRBD2. The CDR3 spans 16 residues. V shed 2 bases, J shed 3 bases, and the junction held 3 bases outside the gene matches. Germline V CDR1 and CDR2: MNHNY, SVGAGI (reference sequence).

The rearrangement joins TRBV5-1 to TRBJ2-2; TRBD2 matches at 9 bases. From germline, CDR1 is SGHRS and CDR2 YFSETQ. CDR3 length: 19 amino acids. J gave up 2 bases and V 5 bases, and 16 bases lay outside the gene matches. CDR3 coding DNA: TGCGCCAGCAGGGCCTTTAGCGGGGGCCTCCCCGCAAACACCGGGGAGCTGTTTTTT. This translates into CASRAFSGGLPANTGELFF.

The rearrangement joins TRBV19 to TRBJ1-2; D is perhaps TRBD1 (5 bases). Germline CDR1 LNHDA, CDR2 SQIVND (reference sequence). The CDR3 runs 13 residues. Trimming stripped 6 bases from V and 1 base from J, with 9 bases between. The CDR3 spells CASRRQFNYGYTF. DNA of the CDR3: TGTGCCAGTAGGAGACAGTTTAACTATGGCTACACCTTC.

This clone was seen only a few times. The chain links TRBV5-1 to TRBJ1-2; 9 bases are shared with TRBD1. The junction had 4 bases not matched to a gene; V was cut back by 6 bases and J by 7 bases. Germline CDR1 SGHRS, CDR2 YFSETQ. CDR3 length: 12 residues. The CDR3 DNA is TGCGCCAGCACGGACAGGGGTCCTGGCTACACCTTC. Translated, it gives CASTDRGPGYTF.

This clone was seen only once. The rearrangement links TRBV11-3 to TRBJ2-1, with TRBD2 matching over 10 bases. This CDR3 comprises 15 residues. Germline V lookup: CDR1 SGHNT, CDR2 YENEEA. V shed 5 bases, J shed 6 bases, and the junction held 7 bases outside the gene matches. CDR3 DNA sequence: TGTGCCAGCAGCCAAACTAGCGGGGTTGGCAATGAGCAGTTCTTC. This gives the protein CASSQTSGVGNEQFF.